The clone carrying this T cell receptor (beta chain) has a count of ten or more. Its antigen is not known. This entry belongs to a study of CD8+CD57+ T cells in acquired aplastic anemia. Study-level background: The sorted CD4+ and CD8+ cells yielded an average about 3.5 ug of DNA. An average of about 11 million reads for CD4+ cells was obtained from healthy donors.

General study findings and limits: Patients shared some 30 CD8+ CDR3 sequences with controls. With respect to CD8+ Simpson's diversity, patients and controls did not differ significantly.

Losses at the gene ends were 4 bases for V and 1 base for J; bases not matched to a gene: 6. This CDR3 has 15 residues. The germline gives CDR1 MNHNS, CDR2 SASEGT. Researchers used genomic DNA as the template to profile TCR beta VDJ and CDR3. TCRdb processed the reads anew with MiXCR; each CDR3 protein has one entry. The sample includes roughly 130,000 distinct CDR3 sequences, 48% of them seen just once. Sequenced material: sorted CD4+, CD8+, or CD8+CD57+ T cells (not recorded which) from PBMCs. The V call is TRBV6-1, the J call TRBJ1-1; 7 bases are shared with TRBD1. The receptor was isolated from a human donor in good health, serving as a control. The CDR3 here is CASSVPRQGNTEAFF. The CDR3 DNA follows: TGTGCCAGCAGTGTGCCCCGACAGGGGAACACTGAAGCTTTCTTT.